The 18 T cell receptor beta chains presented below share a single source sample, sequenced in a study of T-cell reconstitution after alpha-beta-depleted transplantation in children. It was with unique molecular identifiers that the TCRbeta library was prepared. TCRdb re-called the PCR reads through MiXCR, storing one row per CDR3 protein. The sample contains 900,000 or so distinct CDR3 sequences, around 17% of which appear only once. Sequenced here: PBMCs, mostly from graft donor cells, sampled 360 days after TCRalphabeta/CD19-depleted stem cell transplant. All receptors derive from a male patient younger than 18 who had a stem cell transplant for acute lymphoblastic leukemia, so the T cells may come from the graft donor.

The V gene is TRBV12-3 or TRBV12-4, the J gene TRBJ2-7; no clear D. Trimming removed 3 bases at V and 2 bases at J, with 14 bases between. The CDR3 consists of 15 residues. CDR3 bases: TGTGCCAGCAGTTTGCGAGCGAAAAATGCCTACGAGCAGTACTTC. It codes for CASSLRAKNAYEQYF.

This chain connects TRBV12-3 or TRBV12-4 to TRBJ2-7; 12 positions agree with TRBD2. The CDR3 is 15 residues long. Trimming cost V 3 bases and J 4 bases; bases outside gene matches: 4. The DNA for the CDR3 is TGTGCCAGCAGTTTGACTAGCGGGAGTGGGTACGAGCAGTACTTC. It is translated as CASSLTSGSGYEQYF.

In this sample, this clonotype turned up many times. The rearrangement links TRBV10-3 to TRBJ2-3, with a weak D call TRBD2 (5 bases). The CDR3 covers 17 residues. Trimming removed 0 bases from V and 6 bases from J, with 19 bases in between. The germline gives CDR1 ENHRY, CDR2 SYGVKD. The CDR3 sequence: CAISESMSSPEGDTQYF. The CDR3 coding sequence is TGTGCCATCAGTGAGTCGATGTCCAGCCCAGAGGGTGATACGCAGTATTTT.

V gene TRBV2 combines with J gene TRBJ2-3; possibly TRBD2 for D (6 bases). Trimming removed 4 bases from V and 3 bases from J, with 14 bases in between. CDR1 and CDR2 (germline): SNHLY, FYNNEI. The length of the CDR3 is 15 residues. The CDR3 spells CASSGGELWTDTQYF. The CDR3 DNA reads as TGTGCCAGCAGTGGGGGGGAATTGTGGACAGATACGCAGTATTTT.

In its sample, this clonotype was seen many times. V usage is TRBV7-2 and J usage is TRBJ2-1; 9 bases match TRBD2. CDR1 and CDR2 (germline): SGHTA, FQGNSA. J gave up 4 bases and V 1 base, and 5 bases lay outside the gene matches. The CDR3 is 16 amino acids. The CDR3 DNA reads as TGTGCCAGCAGCTTAGGTAGACTAGCGGCTTACAATGAGCAGTTCTTC. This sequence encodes CASSLGRLAAYNEQFF. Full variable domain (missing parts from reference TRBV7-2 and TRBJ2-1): GAGVSQSPSNKVTEKGKDVELRCDPISGHTALYWYRQSLGQGLEFLIYFQGNSAPDKSGLPSDRFSAERTGGSVSTLTIQRTQQEDSAVYLCASSLGRLAAYNEQFFGPGTRLTVL.

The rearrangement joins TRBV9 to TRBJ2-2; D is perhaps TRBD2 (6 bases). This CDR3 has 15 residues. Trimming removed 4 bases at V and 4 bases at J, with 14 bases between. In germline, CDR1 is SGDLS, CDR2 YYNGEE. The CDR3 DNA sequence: TGTGCCAGCAGCCCCCTGGCGGGGTTCACCGGGGAGCTGTTTTTT. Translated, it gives CASSPLAGFTGELFF.

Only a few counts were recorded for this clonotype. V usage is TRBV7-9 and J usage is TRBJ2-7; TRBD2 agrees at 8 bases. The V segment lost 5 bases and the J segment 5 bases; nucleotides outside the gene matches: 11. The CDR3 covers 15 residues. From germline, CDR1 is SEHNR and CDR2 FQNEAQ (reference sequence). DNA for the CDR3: TGTGCCAGCAGCCAGAAGGCGGGAGGACCCCACGAGCAGTACTTC. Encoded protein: CASSQKAGGPHEQYF. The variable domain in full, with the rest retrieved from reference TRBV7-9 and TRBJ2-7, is DTGVSQNPRHKITKRGQNVTFRCDPISEHNRLYWYRQTLGQGPEFLTYFQNEAQLEKSRLLSDRFSAERPKGSFSTLEIQRTEQGDSAMYLCASSQKAGGPHEQYFGPGTRLTVT.

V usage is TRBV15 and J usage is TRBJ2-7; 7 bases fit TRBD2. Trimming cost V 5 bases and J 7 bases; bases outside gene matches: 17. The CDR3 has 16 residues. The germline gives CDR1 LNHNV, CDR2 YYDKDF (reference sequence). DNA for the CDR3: TGTGCCACCAGCGGACGGGACTACCTCCCAACGTTGGAGCAGTACTTC. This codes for CATSGRDYLPTLEQYF.

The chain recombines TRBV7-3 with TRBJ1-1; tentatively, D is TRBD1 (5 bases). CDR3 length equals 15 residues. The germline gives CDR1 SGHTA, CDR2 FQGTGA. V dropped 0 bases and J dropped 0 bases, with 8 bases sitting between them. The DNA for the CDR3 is TGTGCCAGCAGCTTAACGAGACAGATGAACACTGAAGCTTTCTTT. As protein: CASSLTRQMNTEAFF.

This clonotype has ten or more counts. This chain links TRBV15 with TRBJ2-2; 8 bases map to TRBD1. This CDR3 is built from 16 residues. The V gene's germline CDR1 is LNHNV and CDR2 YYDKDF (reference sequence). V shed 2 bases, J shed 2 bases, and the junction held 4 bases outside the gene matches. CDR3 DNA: TGTGCCACCAGCAGACCGGGACAGGTCAACACCGGGGAGCTGTTTTTT. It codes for CATSRPGQVNTGELFF.

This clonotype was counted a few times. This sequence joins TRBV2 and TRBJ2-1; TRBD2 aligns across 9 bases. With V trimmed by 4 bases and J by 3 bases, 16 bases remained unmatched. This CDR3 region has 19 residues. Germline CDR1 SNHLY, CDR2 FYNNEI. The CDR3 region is CASSGVGALRLADYNEQFF. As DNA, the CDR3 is TGTGCCAGCAGTGGTGTGGGGGCATTGAGACTAGCGGACTACAATGAGCAGTTCTTC. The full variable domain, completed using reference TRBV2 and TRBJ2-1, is EPEVTQTPSHQVTQMGQEVILRCVPISNHLYFYWYRQILGQKVEFLVSFYNNEISEKSEIFDDQFSVERPDGSNFTLKIRSTKLEDSAMYFCASSGVGALRLADYNEQFFGPGTRLTVL.

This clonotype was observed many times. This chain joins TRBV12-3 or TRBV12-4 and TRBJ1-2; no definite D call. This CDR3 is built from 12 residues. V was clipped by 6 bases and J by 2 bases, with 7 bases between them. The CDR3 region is CASSRANYGYTF. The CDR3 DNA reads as TGTGCCAGCAGCCGGGCCAACTATGGCTACACCTTC.

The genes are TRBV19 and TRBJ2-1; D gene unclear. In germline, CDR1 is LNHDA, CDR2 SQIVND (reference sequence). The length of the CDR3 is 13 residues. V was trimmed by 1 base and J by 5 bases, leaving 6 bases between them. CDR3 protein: CASSIVKDNEQFF. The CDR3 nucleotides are TGTGCCAGTAGTATAGTTAAGGACAATGAGCAGTTCTTC.

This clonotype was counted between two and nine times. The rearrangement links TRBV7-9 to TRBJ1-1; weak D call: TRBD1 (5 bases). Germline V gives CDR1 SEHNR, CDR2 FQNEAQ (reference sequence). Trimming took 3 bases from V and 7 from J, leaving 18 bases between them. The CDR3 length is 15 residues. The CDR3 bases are TGTGCCAGCAGCTTTGACCACCGGGGGGTCGGTGAAGCTTTCTTT. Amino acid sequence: CASSFDHRGVGEAFF.

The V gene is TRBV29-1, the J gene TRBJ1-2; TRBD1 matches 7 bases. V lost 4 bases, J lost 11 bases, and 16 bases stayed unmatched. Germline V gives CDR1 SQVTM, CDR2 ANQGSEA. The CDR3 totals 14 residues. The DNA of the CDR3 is TGCAGCGTTGTTTCCGGATACAGGGGAGAAGGTTACACCTTC. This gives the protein CSVVSGYRGEGYTF.

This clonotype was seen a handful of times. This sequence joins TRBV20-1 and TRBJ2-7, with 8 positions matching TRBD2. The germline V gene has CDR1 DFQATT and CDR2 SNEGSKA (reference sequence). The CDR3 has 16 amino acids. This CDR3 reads CSVGKGPGGPPYEQYF. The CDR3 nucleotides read TGCAGCGTAGGAAAGGGTCCGGGAGGGCCTCCCTACGAGCAGTACTTC.

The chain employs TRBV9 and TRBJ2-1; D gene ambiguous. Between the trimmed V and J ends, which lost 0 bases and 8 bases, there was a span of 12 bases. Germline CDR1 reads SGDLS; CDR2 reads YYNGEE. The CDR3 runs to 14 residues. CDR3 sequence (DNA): TGTGCCAGCAGCGTAGGCGTGGGTTCGGATGAGCAGTTCTTC. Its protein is CASSVGVGSDEQFF.

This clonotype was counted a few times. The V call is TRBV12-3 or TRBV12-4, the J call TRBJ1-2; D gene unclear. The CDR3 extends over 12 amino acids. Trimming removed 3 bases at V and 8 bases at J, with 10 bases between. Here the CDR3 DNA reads TGTGCCAGCAGTTTTCCCCATGCCGGCTACACCTTC. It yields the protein CASSFPHAGYTF.